One and the same sample provided the 27 T cell receptor beta chains below, sequenced in a study of T cells in Graves' hyperthyroidism and ophthalmopathy. TCR beta CDR3 regions were amplified from RNA transcripts. A set of HTBI primers served as the primers for a first-round RT-PCR of the TCR CDR3. TCRdb analysed the multiplex PCR reads with MiXCR anew, one entry per CDR3 protein. The sample lists some 620,000 distinct CDR3 sequences, roughly 16% occurring once. The sequenced sample was blood. These receptors all stem from a woman aged 30 to 39 with Graves' hyperthyroidism.

The V gene is TRBV29-1, the J gene TRBJ2-1; 9 bases are a match to TRBD2. The V gene end was trimmed by 5 bases and the J gene end by 7 bases; junction bases not matched to a gene: 12. Germline V CDR1 and CDR2: SQVTM, ANQGSEA. The CDR3 runs to 15 residues. CDR3 loop: CSVYFVLAGRNEQFF. The CDR3 nucleotides are TGCAGCGTTTACTTCGTCCTAGCGGGAAGAAATGAGCAGTTCTTC.

This clonotype was counted a few times. V usage is TRBV9 and J usage is TRBJ2-3; 8 positions agree with TRBD1. V dropped 2 bases and J dropped 5; count of bases not matched to a gene: 4. This CDR3 region has 14 residues. CDR1 and CDR2 from the germline V gene are SGDLS and YYNGEE. CDR3 sequence reads: CASSVGTGGDTQYF. The CDR3, as DNA: TGTGCCAGCAGCGTCGGGACAGGTGGAGATACGCAGTATTTT.

This clonotype occurred many times. The gene calls are TRBV7-9 and TRBJ1-1, with no clear D. Germline CDR1 and CDR2: SEHNR and FQNEAQ (reference sequence). The CDR3 runs to 13 residues. Trimming pared 5 bases from V and 6 bases from J, leaving 13 bases between. The CDR3 sequence is CASSHSARSEAFF. The CDR3 DNA sequence: TGTGCCAGCAGCCACTCTGCTCGGTCTGAAGCTTTCTTT.

Only a few counts were recorded for this clonotype. This CDR3 is missing its conserved last phenylalanine or tryptophan, likely due to a read error. This chain uses TRBV6-2 or TRBV6-3 with TRBJ2-7; D not resolved. CDR3 length: 12 residues. Germline lookup yields CDR1 MNHEY and CDR2 SVGEGT. Trimming cost V 4 bases and J 0 bases, with 4 bases left between them. CDR3 protein: CASSLSSYEQYL. The CDR3, as DNA: TGTGCCAGCAGTTTAAGCTCCTACGAGCAGTACCTC.

This sequence joins TRBV30 and TRBJ1-4, with D possibly matching TRBD1 (5 bases). This CDR3 has 14 residues. Between the trimmed V and J ends, which lost 0 bases and 6 bases, there was a span of 11 bases. From germline, CDR1 is GTSNPN and CDR2 SVGIG (reference sequence). The CDR3 spells CAWSVGWGYEKLFF. In DNA form, the CDR3 reads TGTGCCTGGAGTGTAGGCTGGGGGTATGAAAAACTGTTTTTT. Supplemented by reference TRBV30 and TRBJ1-4, the full variable domain reads SQTIHQWPATLVQPVGSPLSLECTVEGTSNPNLYWYRQAAGRGLQLLFYSVGIGQISSEVPQNLSASRPQDRQFILSSKKLLLSDSGFYLCAWSVGWGYEKLFFGSGTQLSVL.

In this sample, this clonotype turned up a few times. The J gene is TRBJ2-2, the V gene TRBV10-1; 10 bases agree with TRBD1. Germline V gives CDR1 WNHNN, CDR2 SYGVQD (reference sequence). The CDR3 extends over 16 amino acids. The ends lost 2 bases at V and 3 bases at J; junction bases unmatched: 3. As DNA, the CDR3 is TGCGCCAGCAGTGAGATGGGACAGGGGCACACCGGGGAGCTGTTTTTT. Translated, it gives CASSEMGQGHTGELFF.

J is TRBJ2-7 and V is TRBV7-2, with 11 bases identical to TRBD1. The CDR3 has 15 residues. Germline V gene lookup returns CDR1 SGHTA and CDR2 FQGNSA. V lost 5 bases to trimming and J lost 6 bases; unmatched junction nucleotides: 9. The CDR3 loop is CASSRTGGQGFEQYF. The CDR3 nucleotides read TGTGCCAGCAGCCGGACAGGGGGCCAGGGTTTCGAGCAGTACTTC.

This clonotype was recorded a few times. The V gene is TRBV15, the J gene TRBJ2-1; TRBD1 matches 9 bases. The closer fit of TRBJ2-7 to the DNA end suggests the J call may be wrong. Germline V gene sequence: CDR1 LNHNV, CDR2 YYDKDF (reference sequence). The CDR3 loop spans 15 amino acids. The CDR3 loop is CATSQDRGHYNEQYF. CDR3 nucleotides: TGTGCCACCAGCCAGGACAGGGGCCACTACAATGAGCAGTACTTC.

This clonotype was found a few times. The V gene is TRBV28, the J gene TRBJ2-2, with 8 bases fitting TRBD1. The trim removed 7 bases at V and 3 bases at J, leaving 7 bases unmatched. Germline CDR1 reads MDHEN; CDR2 reads SYDVKM. The length of the CDR3 is 15 residues. In DNA form, the CDR3 reads TGTGCCAGCACCCTGACAGGGGCGTACACCGGGGAGCTGTTTTTT. As protein: CASTLTGAYTGELFF.

This clonotype was observed at least ten times. This chain uses TRBV7-9 with TRBJ1-3; D is uncertain. This CDR3 has 13 amino acids. V was clipped by 4 bases and J by 4 bases, with 8 bases between them. CDR1 is SEHNR, CDR2 FQNEAQ, per germline (reference sequence). The CDR3 nucleotides are TGTGCCAGCAGCTCCCGGGAAGGAAACACCATATATTTT. It yields the protein CASSSREGNTIYF. The full variable domain, with the rest looked up from reference TRBV7-9 and TRBJ1-3, is DTGVSQNPRHKITKRGQNVTFRCDPISEHNRLYWYRQTLGQGPEFLTYFQNEAQLEKSRLLSDRFSAERPKGSFSTLEIQRTEQGDSAMYLCASSSREGNTIYFGEGSWLTVV.

The chain combines TRBV29-1 with TRBJ2-3; tentative D call: TRBD1 (5 bases). Germline V lookup: CDR1 SQVTM, CDR2 ANQGSEA. The CDR3 contains 14 residues. With 2 bases removed from V and 4 bases from J, the gap between germline ends came to 13 bases. CDR3 sequence reads: CSVEFPRGADTQYF. CDR3 bases: TGCAGCGTTGAATTCCCTAGGGGCGCAGATACGCAGTATTTT.

This clonotype came up a few times. The chain has TRBV20-1 and TRBJ2-1; maybe TRBD2 (7 bases). Germline V gene sequence: CDR1 DFQATT, CDR2 SNEGSKA (reference sequence). The V end lost 3 bases, the J end lost 2 bases, and 14 bases lay between the germline ends. This CDR3 has 15 amino acids. The CDR3 nucleotides are TGCAGTGCTAGGGGGAGGGGGACTACCTACAATGAGCAGTTCTTC. Its translation is CSARGRGTTYNEQFF.

This clonotype was seen a few times. This chain joins TRBV27 and TRBJ2-7; weak D call: TRBD1 (5 bases). Germline assignment: CDR1 MNHEY and CDR2 SMNVEV (reference sequence). V shed 6 bases and J shed 7 bases, with 16 bases lying between them. The CDR3 is 13 residues long. CDR3 DNA sequence: TGTGCCAGCAGCCCTAACAGGTCTGGTGAGCAGTACTTC. As protein: CASSPNRSGEQYF.

This clonotype was observed many times. The genes are TRBV11-2 and TRBJ2-5; TRBD1 might be the D (6 bases). This CDR3 has 14 residues. V dropped 5 bases and J dropped 13 bases, with 23 bases sitting between them. The germline CDR1 and CDR2 sequences are SGHAT and FQNNGV. CDR3 sequence reads: CASSQRETGKQWYF. The CDR3 nucleotides are TGTGCCAGCAGCCAAAGAGAGACAGGCAAGCAATGGTACTTC.

There are many counts of this clonotype. The CDR3 DNA reads as TGTGCTAGTGGTTTGTTCCTGTCGGGTGGCTACACCTTC. This sequence encodes CASGLFLSGGYTF. The rearrangement links TRBV12-5 to TRBJ1-2; D is unresolved. Germline V CDR1 and CDR2: LGHNT, FRNRAP. The CDR3 covers 13 residues. V gave up 2 bases and J gave up 7 bases, with 11 bases separating them.

This clonotype was seen a few times. The V and J genes are TRBV28 and TRBJ1-6; D may be TRBD1 (5 bases). The germline V and J ends were trimmed by 8 bases and 4 bases, with 9 bases remaining between them. The CDR3 consists of 13 residues. CDR1 is MDHEN, CDR2 SYDVKM, per germline. The CDR3 spells CASSGPYNSPLHF. The CDR3 DNA reads TGTGCCAGCTCGGGACCGTATAATTCACCCCTCCACTTT.

This clonotype occurred a few times. This chain links TRBV30 with TRBJ1-5; TRBD1 matches 8 bases. The CDR3 is 15 residues long. The trim removed 2 bases at V and 2 bases at J, leaving 5 bases unmatched. The germline V gene has CDR1 GTSNPN and CDR2 SVGIG (reference sequence). The CDR3 reads CAWSMDRAGNQPQHF. CDR3 DNA: TGTGCCTGGAGTATGGACAGGGCCGGCAATCAGCCCCAGCATTTT.

This clonotype has a handful of counts. J is TRBJ2-1 and V is TRBV7-8, with TRBD2 identical over 8 bases. Trimming at V came to 5 bases and at J to 3 bases, leaving 6 bases not matched to a gene. There are 15 residues in the CDR3. CDR1 and CDR2 from the germline V gene are SGHVS and FQNEAQ. The CDR3 coding sequence is TGTGCCAGCAGCCACTCCGGGAGGGTCTACAATGAGCAGTTCTTC. This encodes CASSHSGRVYNEQFF.

In regard to this clonotype: This may arise from a read error, as a much more abundant clone is one base away. This chain joins TRBV27 and TRBJ2-5; TRBD1 matches 7 bases. The CDR3 contains 16 residues. The germline gives CDR1 MNHEY, CDR2 SMNVEV (reference sequence). Here the CDR3 DNA reads TGTGCCGGCAGCAGCAGACAGGGTAGGGGCCAAGAGACCCAGTACTTC. Protein sequence: CAGSSRQGRGQETQYF.

The sample holds many counts of this clonotype. The J gene is TRBJ2-1, the V gene TRBV12-3 or TRBV12-4; 12 bases map to TRBD2. Trimming cost V 6 bases and J 6 bases; bases outside gene matches: 3. This CDR3 has 14 amino acids. Here the CDR3 DNA reads TGTGCCAGCAGAGGGGGACTAGCGGGCAATGAGCAGTTCTTC. This gives the protein CASRGGLAGNEQFF.

The chain couples TRBV12-5 to TRBJ1-2; TRBD1 matches at 7 bases. The J segment lost 6 bases and the V segment lost 3 bases, leaving 7 bases of the junction unmatched. This CDR3 is 14 amino acids long. The V gene's germline CDR1 is LGHNT and CDR2 FRNRAP. DNA for the CDR3: TGTGCTAGTGGTTTTGGGACAGAGGGGAATGGCTACACCTTC. Protein sequence: CASGFGTEGNGYTF.

This clonotype has a count of ten or more. This rearrangement joins TRBV28 to TRBJ1-2; TRBD1 might be the D (6 bases). Germline V lookup: CDR1 MDHEN, CDR2 SYDVKM. The V gene lost 5 bases and the J gene lost 5 bases, with 9 bases spanning the gap. The CDR3 is 12 amino acids. The CDR3 loop is CASSPQGYGYTF. The CDR3 region has the DNA TGTGCCAGCAGTCCCCAGGGGTATGGCTACACCTTC.

This clonotype occurred many times. The chain links TRBV7-9 to TRBJ2-1; 8 positions agree with TRBD1. The CDR3 runs 13 residues. Germline CDR1 SEHNR, CDR2 FQNEAQ (reference sequence). J was trimmed by 5 bases and V by 6 bases; bases with no gene match: 3. CDR3 residues: CASRSTGDNEQFF. DNA for the CDR3: TGTGCCAGCAGGTCGACAGGGGACAATGAGCAGTTCTTC.

V gene TRBV20-1 combines with J gene TRBJ2-5; possibly TRBD1 for D (5 bases). There are 12 residues in the CDR3. Trimming stripped 6 bases from V and 7 bases from J, with 15 bases between. The germline gives CDR1 DFQATT, CDR2 SNEGSKA (reference sequence). DNA for the CDR3: TGCAGTGCCAAGGACATATCGGTGACCCAGTACTTC. Translated, it gives CSAKDISVTQYF.

This clonotype occurred many times. The J gene is TRBJ2-5, the V gene TRBV2; 7 bases line up with TRBD1. V lost 1 base to trimming and J lost 5 bases; unmatched junction nucleotides: 4. The CDR3 is 14 residues long. Germline V gives CDR1 SNHLY, CDR2 FYNNEI. The CDR3 sequence: CASSEDRGKETQYF. The DNA for the CDR3 is TGTGCCAGCAGTGAAGACAGGGGTAAGGAGACCCAGTACTTC. The complete variable domain, with remaining parts taken from reference TRBV2 and TRBJ2-5, reads EPEVTQTPSHQVTQMGQEVILRCVPISNHLYFYWYRQILGQKVEFLVSFYNNEISEKSEIFDDQFSVERPDGSNFTLKIRSTKLEDSAMYFCASSEDRGKETQYFGPGTRLLVL.

This clonotype was picked up a small number of times. The rearrangement links TRBV7-6 to TRBJ2-3; D ambiguous. Germline-derived CDR1 and CDR2 are SGHVS and FNYEAQ. With 5 bases removed from V and 2 bases from J, the gap between germline ends came to 11 bases. CDR3 length: 14 residues. The CDR3 region is CASSPNRHTDTQYF. CDR3 DNA: TGTGCCAGCAGCCCCAATCGACACACAGATACGCAGTATTTT.

V gene TRBV6-2 or TRBV6-3 combines with J gene TRBJ1-4, with 8 bases aligning to TRBD1. The germline CDR1 and CDR2 sequences are MNHEY and SVGEGT. V was pared by 6 bases and J by 5 bases, with 8 bases of the junction left unmatched. The CDR3 is made up of 15 amino acids. CDR3 in amino acids: CASRRPGGLNEKLFF. Here the CDR3 DNA reads TGTGCCAGCAGGCGGCCAGGGGGCTTAAATGAAAAACTGTTTTTT.